The 22 T cell receptor beta chains listed next were all sequenced from one sample in a study of T cell responses to AZD1222 COVID-19 vaccine. Clones were read by immunoSEQ multiplex PCR, and TCRdb kept only the in-frame ones, dropping some. The sample carries about 100,000 clones, about nine tenths recorded once. The specimen was peripheral blood, collected on day 0 of AZD1222 vaccination. The receptors here all came from an adult in good health.

V and J are TRBV5-1 and TRBJ1-2, with D perhaps matching TRBD1 (5 bases). The CDR3 covers 12 residues. The germline gives CDR1 SGHRS, CDR2 YFSETQ. Trimming cost V 2 bases and J 8 bases, with 10 bases left between them. In DNA form, the CDR3 reads TGCGCCAGCAGCTTCGGGGCCGGGGGCTACACCTTC. Encoded protein: CASSFGAGGYTF.

V usage is TRBV6-2 or TRBV6-3 and J usage is TRBJ1-6; 9 bases line up with TRBD1. Germline trimming cut 4 bases from V and 10 bases from J; bases unmatched to any gene: 5. Germline V lookup: CDR1 MNHEY, CDR2 SVGEGT. CDR3 size: 14 residues. DNA of the CDR3: TGTGCCAGCAGTTTGACAGGGGGTGAATCACCCCTCCACTTT. Translated: CASSLTGGESPLHF.

The chain has TRBV7-6 and TRBJ2-4; D is ambiguous. Trimming stripped 3 bases from V and 8 bases from J, with 11 bases between. CDR3 length: 13 amino acids. CDR1 is SGHVS and CDR2 is FNYEAQ in the germline V gene. The CDR3 spells CASSLLGGDIQYF. The CDR3 DNA is TGTGCCAGCAGCTTGTTAGGTGGGGACATTCAGTACTTC.

The gene calls are TRBV10-2 and TRBJ1-1; TRBD1 aligns across 10 bases. J was trimmed by 3 bases and V by 3 bases; bases with no gene match: 10. Germline CDR1 is WSHSY and CDR2 is SAAADI. This CDR3 has 17 residues. The CDR3, as DNA: TGCGCCAGCAGTGATTTTTGGGACAGGGGTCCCGACACTGAAGCTTTCTTT. It yields the protein CASSDFWDRGPDTEAFF.

The CDR3 nucleotides read TGCGCCAGCAGCCCGTTTATGCACCTAGAGACCCAGTACTTC. Amino acids: CASSPFMHLETQYF. The chain is built from TRBV4-1 and TRBJ2-5; no clear D gene. Germline assignment: CDR1 MGHRA and CDR2 YSYEKL. Trimming pared 4 bases from V and 4 bases from J, leaving 13 bases between. This CDR3 has 14 amino acids.

The chain couples TRBV30 to TRBJ2-7; no definite D call. Germline values: CDR1 GTSNPN, CDR2 SVGIG (reference sequence). The CDR3 is made up of 13 amino acids. V shed 0 bases and J shed 2 bases, with 8 bases lying between them. The DNA for the CDR3 is TGTGCCTGGAGTGTACTAAAAGCCTACGAGCAGTACTTC. This translates into CAWSVLKAYEQYF.

V gene TRBV5-5 combines with J gene TRBJ1-4; 7 bases are a match to TRBD1. The CDR3 has 14 amino acids. The germline CDR1 and CDR2 sequences are SGHKS and YYEKEE (reference sequence). The V gene end was trimmed by 0 bases and the J gene end by 8 bases; junction bases not matched to a gene: 4. The CDR3 protein is CASSLVTGVEKLFF. The CDR3 nucleotides read TGTGCCAGCAGCTTGGTAACAGGGGTCGAAAAACTGTTTTTT.

This chain joins TRBV15 and TRBJ2-7; TRBD1 is a possible D gene (6 bases). This CDR3 has 12 amino acids. Trimming cost V 7 bases and J 5 bases, with 12 bases left between them. Germline lookup yields CDR1 LNHNV and CDR2 YYDKDF (reference sequence). The CDR3 sequence: CATNTGWDEQYF. In DNA, the CDR3 is TGTGCCACCAACACAGGGTGGGACGAGCAGTACTTC.

The rearrangement joins TRBV3-1 (or the pseudogene TRBV3-2) to TRBJ1-1, with 10 positions matching TRBD1. There are 20 residues in the CDR3. Germline lookup yields CDR1 LGHDT and CDR2 YNNKEL (reference sequence). V trimming: 0 bases; J trimming: 0 bases; junction bases outside the gene matches: 13. The CDR3, as DNA: TGTGCCAGCAGCCAAGAGGTAGGGACAGGGGCCAATAAAATGAACACTGAAGCTTTCTTT. Its translation: CASSQEVGTGANKMNTEAFF.

This CDR3 is CASREPGYGYTF. The CDR3 DNA is TGCGCCAGCAGGGAGCCCGGGTATGGCTACACCTTC. The V call is TRBV5-1, the J call TRBJ1-2; D remains ambiguous. Trimming pared 5 bases from V and 5 bases from J, leaving 10 bases between. Germline V gene lookup returns CDR1 SGHRS and CDR2 YFSETQ. The CDR3 is made up of 12 amino acids.

V is TRBV18 and J is TRBJ2-2; perhaps TRBD2 as D (6 bases). Germline CDR1 is KGHSH and CDR2 is LQKENI. Deletions cut 3 bases from V and 6 bases from J, with 14 bases between. This CDR3 is 15 amino acids long. In DNA, the CDR3 is TGTGCCAGCTCACCCGGCGGAGGGTTGGCCGGGGAGCTGTTTTTT. Translation: CASSPGGGLAGELFF. Full variable domain (missing parts from reference TRBV18 and TRBJ2-2): NAGVMQNPRHLVRRRGQEARLRCSPMKGHSHVYWYRQLPEEGLKFMVYLQKENIIDESGMPKERFSAEFPKEGPSILRIQQVVRGDSAAYFCASSPGGGLAGELFFGEGSRLTVL.

The genes are TRBV11-3 and TRBJ1-1; D call uncertain. V dropped 1 base and J dropped 4 bases, with 7 bases sitting between them. This CDR3 is 13 amino acids long. The germline CDR1 and CDR2 sequences are SGHNT and YENEEA. The CDR3 DNA reads as TGTGCCAGCAGCTTAGGGGCCGGCACTGAAGCTTTCTTT. Translating gives CASSLGAGTEAFF.

The chain recombines TRBV28 with TRBJ1-2; 9 bases align to TRBD1. The J segment lost 4 bases and the V segment lost 1 base, leaving 4 bases of the junction unmatched. There are 15 residues in the CDR3. Germline CDR1 reads MDHEN; CDR2 reads SYDVKM. CDR3 amino acids: CASSLSLTGGYGYTF. The CDR3 DNA follows: TGTGCCAGCAGTTTATCCCTGACAGGGGGCTATGGCTACACCTTC.

This chain links TRBV18 with TRBJ1-1; the D is unclear. V shed 8 bases and J shed 3 bases, with 7 bases lying between them. The germline V gene encodes CDR1 KGHSH and CDR2 LQKENI. There are 11 residues in the CDR3. The CDR3 DNA reads TGTGCCAGCCTCAAAGACACTGAAGCTTTCTTT. As protein: CASLKDTEAFF.

The chain links TRBV4-2 to TRBJ1-1; TRBD1 is a possible D gene (5 bases). This CDR3 has 15 residues. Germline-derived CDR1 and CDR2 are LGHNA and YNFKEQ. The ends were cut back, 5 bases at V and 1 base at J, with 14 bases in the middle. The CDR3 spells CASSSPWDGNTEAFF. In DNA, the CDR3 is TGTGCCAGCAGCTCACCTTGGGACGGGAACACTGAAGCTTTCTTT.

This chain links TRBV13 with TRBJ2-7; D is undetermined. This CDR3 is 17 amino acids long. Germline CDR1 reads PRHDT; CDR2 reads FYEKMQ (reference sequence). The ends were cut back, 2 bases at V and 0 bases at J, with 17 bases in the middle. As DNA, the CDR3 is TGTGCCAGCAGCTTACCTCGCATTGGATCGACCTCCTACGAGCAGTACTTC. It is translated as CASSLPRIGSTSYEQYF. Drawing the rest from reference TRBV13 and TRBJ2-7, the complete variable domain is AAGVIQSPRHLIKEKRETATLKCYPIPRHDTVYWYQQGPGQDPQFLISFYEKMQSDKGSIPDRFSAQQFSDYHSELNMSSLELGDSALYFCASSLPRIGSTSYEQYFGPGTRLTVT.

The chain uses TRBV15 and TRBJ2-1; 8 nucleotides match TRBD2. CDR1 is LNHNV and CDR2 is YYDKDF in the germline V gene (reference sequence). The CDR3 has 16 amino acids. After removal of 0 bases from V and 3 bases from J, the junction contained 4 bases not matched to a gene. The CDR3 spells CATSRDRSGGYNEQFF. As DNA, the CDR3 is TGTGCCACCAGCAGAGATAGAAGCGGGGGCTACAATGAGCAGTTCTTC.

J is TRBJ2-4 and V is TRBV12-3 or TRBV12-4; no definite D call. This CDR3 has 13 residues. Trimming took 1 base from V and 8 from J, leaving 9 bases between them. DNA of the CDR3: TGTGCCAGCAGTTTAGGTGCAACTGACATTCAGTACTTC. As protein: CASSLGATDIQYF.

The CDR3 here is CASSDVVSDHSTDTQYF. CDR3 nucleotide sequence: TGTGCCAGCAGTGATGTCGTGTCGGACCATAGCACAGATACGCAGTATTTT. The J gene is TRBJ2-3, the V gene TRBV2; D unresolved. With 3 bases removed from V and 0 bases from J, the gap between germline ends came to 16 bases. In germline, CDR1 is SNHLY, CDR2 FYNNEI. The CDR3 has 17 amino acids. The full variable domain, completed using reference TRBV2 and TRBJ2-3, is EPEVTQTPSHQVTQMGQEVILRCVPISNHLYFYWYRQILGQKVEFLVSFYNNEISEKSEIFDDQFSVERPDGSNFTLKIRSTKLEDSAMYFCASSDVVSDHSTDTQYFGPGTRLTVL.

The chain employs TRBV9 and TRBJ2-5; weak D call: TRBD2 (5 bases). This CDR3 spans 13 amino acids. The germline gives CDR1 SGDLS, CDR2 YYNGEE. Trimming shortened V by 0 bases and J by 3 bases, and 6 bases separated the two germline ends. The CDR3 sequence is CASSVGGEETQYF. CDR3 bases: TGTGCCAGCAGCGTAGGGGGAGAAGAGACCCAGTACTTC.

The genes are TRBV5-4 and TRBJ1-1, with TRBD1 identical over 9 bases. The J segment lost 7 bases and the V segment lost 4 bases, leaving 11 bases of the junction unmatched. The length of the CDR3 is 15 residues. Germline loops: CDR1 SGHNT, CDR2 YYREEE (reference sequence). The CDR3 here is CASSRGDREAGEAFF. Written as DNA, the CDR3 is TGTGCCAGCAGCCGGGGGGACAGGGAGGCTGGTGAAGCTTTCTTT.

The chain uses TRBV3-1 (or the pseudogene TRBV3-2) and TRBJ2-5; D is undetermined. The CDR3 covers 14 residues. In germline, CDR1 is LGHDT, CDR2 YNNKEL (reference sequence). V was shortened by 1 base and J by 7 bases, with 13 bases between the two germline ends. In DNA form, the CDR3 reads TGTGCCAGCAGCCAAGTCCGGGCCTTTGGGACCCAGTACTTC. Its protein is CASSQVRAFGTQYF.